This TCR beta chain was recovered during a study of beta chain features in type 1 diabetes. Study-level background: Patients were similar to healthy donors in age and gender (as well as in cell yields).

In the case of this clone: What it binds is not known.

General study findings and limits: Moderate yet significant TCRB CDR3 shortening was seen in Type 1 diabetes patients in all four CD4+ subsets.

The study reverse transcribed the entire isolated RNA, so it sequenced expressed TCRB transcripts. Measured with immunoSEQ multiplex PCR; TCRdb has only the in-frame clones, and not every one. This sample has around 160,000 clones; 63% occur once, and the top ten carry 0.08% to 0.095%. The source is a man aged 25 to 40 with type 1 diabetes. What was sequenced was naive CD4+ T cells from blood.

CDR3 sequence: CASSLRQGYGYTF. The CDR3 nucleotides are TGTGCCAGCAGCTTAAGACAGGGCTACGGCTACACCTTC. The chain has TRBV7-9 and TRBJ1-2; TRBD1 matches 7 bases. Trimming removed 2 bases from V and 8 bases from J; junction bases left unmatched: 5. The germline CDR1 and CDR2 sequences are SEHNR and FQNEAQ (reference sequence). This CDR3 spans 13 amino acids.